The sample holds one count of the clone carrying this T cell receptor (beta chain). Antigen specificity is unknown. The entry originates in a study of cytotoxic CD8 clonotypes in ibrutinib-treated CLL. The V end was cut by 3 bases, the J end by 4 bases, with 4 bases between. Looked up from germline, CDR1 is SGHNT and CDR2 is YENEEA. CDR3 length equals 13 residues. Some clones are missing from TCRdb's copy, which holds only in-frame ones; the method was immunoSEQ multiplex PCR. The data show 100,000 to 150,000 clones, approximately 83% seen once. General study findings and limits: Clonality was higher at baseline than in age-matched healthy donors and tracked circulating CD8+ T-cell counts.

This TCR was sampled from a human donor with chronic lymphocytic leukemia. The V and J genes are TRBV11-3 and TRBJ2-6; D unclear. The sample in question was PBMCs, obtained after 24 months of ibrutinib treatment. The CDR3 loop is CASSFQGANVLTF. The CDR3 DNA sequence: TGTGCCAGCAGCTTCCAAGGGGCCAACGTCCTGACTTTC. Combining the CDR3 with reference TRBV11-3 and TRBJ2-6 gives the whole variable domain EAGVVQSPRYKIIEKKQPVAFWCNPISGHNTLYWYLQNLGQGPELLIRYENEEAVDDSQLPKDRFSAERLKGVDSTLKIQPAELGDSAVYLCASSFQGANVLTFGAGSRLTVL.